The 16 T cell receptor beta chains listed next were all sequenced from one sample in a study of T cell responses to AZD1222 COVID-19 vaccine. Clones were read by immunoSEQ multiplex PCR, and TCRdb kept only the in-frame ones, dropping some. In the table there are about 88,000 clones, about 90% of which are singletons. Sequenced here: peripheral blood, sampled on day 0 of MenACWY control vaccination. The receptors come from an adult in good health.

The chain carries TRBV7-2 and TRBJ1-3, with 7 nucleotides matching TRBD1. Germline V gene sequence: CDR1 SGHTA, CDR2 FQGNSA. The CDR3 is 15 residues long. Trimming took 5 bases from V and 4 from J; bases not matched to a gene: 8. The CDR3 loop is CASSTRQGLGNTIYF. The DNA of the CDR3 is TGTGCCAGCAGCACAAGACAGGGTTTAGGAAACACCATATATTTT.

The chain links TRBV28 to TRBJ1-5, with 10 positions matching TRBD1. The CDR3 consists of 17 residues. Trimming at V came to 6 bases and at J to 7 bases, leaving 15 bases not matched to a gene. Germline V gene data show CDR1 as MDHEN and CDR2 as SYDVKM. CDR3 residues: CASRTTGGDSFRQPQHF. The DNA of the CDR3 is TGTGCCAGCAGAACGACAGGGGGCGACTCCTTTCGGCAGCCCCAGCATTTT. The full variable domain, rest sourced from reference TRBV28 and TRBJ1-5, is DVKVTQSSRYLVKRTGEKVFLECVQDMDHENMFWYRQDPGLGLRLIYFSYDVKMKEKGDIPEGYSVSREKKERFSLILESASTNQTSMYLCASRTTGGDSFRQPQHFGDGTRLSIL.

J is TRBJ2-3 and V is TRBV6-6; D gene ambiguous. The CDR3 runs to 13 residues. Germline CDR1 and CDR2: MNHNY and SVGAGI (reference sequence). Trimming took off 8 bases at V and 1 base at J, with 10 bases between the two ends. The CDR3 is CASVGWGTDTQYF. CDR3 nucleotide sequence: TGTGCCAGCGTGGGGTGGGGCACAGATACGCAGTATTTT.

The CDR3 nucleotides are TGTGCCAGCCGCCCCGGGACATTCAACACTGAAGCTTTCTTT. It is translated as CASRPGTFNTEAFF. V is TRBV6-5 and J is TRBJ1-1; TRBD1 is a possible D gene (6 bases). The ends were cut back, 8 bases at V and 2 bases at J, with 15 bases in the middle. The CDR3 contains 14 residues. Germline V gives CDR1 MNHEY, CDR2 SVGAGI.

The rearrangement joins TRBV4-3 to TRBJ1-4; tentative D call: TRBD1 (5 bases). Trimming cost V 0 bases and J 8 bases, with 13 bases left between them. This CDR3 has 15 amino acids. The germline V gene has CDR1 LGHNA and CDR2 YSLEER. The DNA for the CDR3 is TGCGCCAGCAGCCAAGATTGGGGGAGGGTCGAAAAACTGTTTTTT. Its translation is CASSQDWGRVEKLFF.

The CDR3 is CASTTGGGGYTF. Here the CDR3 DNA reads TGTGCCAGCACCACGGGCGGTGGTGGCTACACCTTC. The chain has TRBV27 and TRBJ1-2; D call uncertain. The CDR3 loop spans 12 amino acids. Germline CDR1 reads MNHEY; CDR2 reads SMNVEV (reference sequence). V shed 7 bases and J shed 7 bases, with 13 bases lying between them.

The chain has TRBV4-2 and TRBJ1-3; D is unresolved. V gave up 0 bases and J gave up 4 bases, with 7 bases separating them. The CDR3 contains 14 residues. Per the germline V gene, CDR1 is LGHNA and CDR2 is YNFKEQ. CDR3 sequence reads: CASSQDNVGNTIYF. DNA for the CDR3: TGTGCCAGCAGCCAAGATAACGTGGGAAACACCATATATTTT.

The V gene is TRBV6-6, the J gene TRBJ1-6; no reliable D call. V was clipped by 6 bases and J by 10 bases, with 10 bases between them. Germline loops: CDR1 MNHNY, CDR2 SVGAGI (reference sequence). The CDR3 runs 12 residues. Written as DNA, the CDR3 is TGTGCCAGCAGGCCGGGGAGATCACCCCTCCACTTT. Amino acids: CASRPGRSPLHF.

The rearrangement joins TRBV6-5 to TRBJ1-2; tentatively, D is TRBD1 (5 bases). The germline V gene has CDR1 MNHEY and CDR2 SVGAGI. The CDR3 has 15 residues. V was clipped by 8 bases and J by 3 bases, with 19 bases between them. In DNA form, the CDR3 reads TGTGCCAGCTGGGCGGGGGACCCTCCCTACTATGGCTACACCTTC. This translates into CASWAGDPPYYGYTF.

The chain joins TRBV29-1 to TRBJ1-3, with D perhaps matching TRBD1 (6 bases). The CDR3 length is 14 residues. Germline CDR1 is SQVTM and CDR2 is ANQGSEA. V shed 8 bases and J shed 0 bases, with 14 bases lying between them. CDR3 DNA sequence: TGCAGCCCTTTAACAGGGACCTCTGGAAACACCATATATTTT. Residues: CSPLTGTSGNTIYF.

The chain has TRBV5-1 and TRBJ2-5; TRBD2 matches at 8 bases. The CDR3 totals 15 residues. Germline assignment: CDR1 SGHRS and CDR2 YFSETQ. V was pared by 4 bases and J by 3 bases, with 8 bases of the junction left unmatched. Here the CDR3 reads CASSPGGAGEETQYF. CDR3 nucleotide sequence: TGCGCCAGCAGCCCCGGGGGGGCGGGAGAAGAGACCCAGTACTTC.

The CDR3 protein is CASSKQGSYTF. The CDR3 DNA reads as TGTGCCAGCTCAAAACAGGGTAGCTACACCTTC. The chain is built from TRBV6-5 and TRBJ1-2; a weak D match, TRBD1 (6 bases). V lost 8 bases and J 9 bases, leaving 13 bases between the germline ends. Germline V gives CDR1 MNHEY, CDR2 SVGAGI. CDR3 length equals 11 residues.

This clone was seen a single time. The chain recombines TRBV19 with TRBJ1-5, with TRBD1 matching over 7 bases. The CDR3 sequence is 14 residues long. Losses at the gene ends were 10 bases for V and 2 bases for J; bases not matched to a gene: 8. Looked up from germline, CDR1 is LNHDA and CDR2 is SQIVND (reference sequence). The CDR3 sequence is CATSGTAGNQPQHF. The CDR3, as DNA: TGTGCCACTTCCGGGACAGCGGGCAATCAGCCCCAGCATTTT.

The rearrangement links TRBV7-2 to TRBJ2-1; 10 positions agree with TRBD2. With 3 bases clipped from V and 2 bases from J, the junction kept 10 bases outside the gene matches. Germline V gene sequence: CDR1 SGHTA, CDR2 FQGNSA. CDR3 length: 18 residues. CDR3 sequence reads: CASSFSASGSFPYNEQFF. CDR3 sequence (DNA): TGTGCCAGCAGCTTCTCGGCTAGCGGGAGTTTCCCCTACAATGAGCAGTTCTTC.

The CDR3: CASSSGSGGSSYEQYF. CDR3 coding DNA: TGTGCCAGCAGCTCAGGTAGCGGCGGGAGCTCCTACGAGCAGTACTTC. The rearrangement uses TRBV13 and TRBJ2-7; TRBD2 aligns across 7 bases. The germline V gene has CDR1 PRHDT and CDR2 FYEKMQ (reference sequence). This CDR3 region has 16 residues. With 4 bases clipped from V and 0 bases from J, the junction kept 9 bases outside the gene matches.

The CDR3 loop is CASSLSPTGYEQYF. CDR3 coding DNA: TGTGCCAGCAGCCTTAGTCCCACCGGCTACGAGCAGTACTTC. The rearrangement links TRBV3-1 (or the pseudogene TRBV3-2) to TRBJ2-7; D not certain. Germline values: CDR1 LGHDT, CDR2 YNNKEL (reference sequence). Trimming left V 4 bases short and J 3 bases short, with 13 bases between. This CDR3 spans 14 amino acids.